The 27 T cell receptor beta chains listed next were all sequenced from one sample in a study of CD8+ T cells in alopecia areata. Sequencing used cDNA as its template, made by extracting RNA and reverse transcribing it. Assay used: immunoSEQ multiplex PCR; TCRdb lists only in-frame clones, some missing. Of some 240,000 clones listed, 50% to 60% were seen once; the top ten hold 0.45%. The starting material was CD4+ T cells sorted from blood, obtained at week 0. All receptors derive from a human donor with alopecia areata.

The chain uses TRBV5-1 and TRBJ2-7; 9 bases are shared with TRBD1. CDR3 size: 14 residues. Germline loops: CDR1 SGHRS, CDR2 YFSETQ. V gave up 3 bases and J gave up 7 bases; unmatched junction bases: 8. CDR3 sequence (DNA): TGCGCCAGCAGCTCCGGGACAGGGCGATTAGAGCAGTACTTC. Encoded protein: CASSSGTGRLEQYF. Full variable domain (remainder filled in from reference TRBV5-1 and TRBJ2-7): KAGVTQTPRYLIKTRGQQVTLSCSPISGHRSVSWYQQTPGQGLQFLFEYFSETQRNKGNFPGRFSGRQFSNSRSEMNVSTLELGDSALYLCASSSGTGRLEQYFGPGTRLTVT.

The rearrangement links TRBV15 to TRBJ1-5; D perhaps matches TRBD1 (5 bases). CDR1 LNHNV and CDR2 YYDKDF come from the germline V gene (reference sequence). This CDR3 has 14 residues. The V and J ends lost 8 bases and 5 bases respectively, with 16 bases between them. The CDR3 spells CATANGGSDQPQHF. CDR3 in DNA: TGTGCCACCGCGAACGGGGGGTCCGATCAGCCCCAGCATTTT. The full variable domain, in which reference TRBV15 and TRBJ1-5 provide the parts outside the CDR3, is DAMVIQNPRYQVTQFGKPVTLSCSQTLNHNVMYWYQQKSSQAPKLLFHYYDKDFNNEADTPDNFQSRRPNTSFCFLDIRSPGLGDTAMYLCATANGGSDQPQHFGDGTRLSIL.

The rearrangement uses TRBV5-1 and TRBJ2-3; D remains unclear. The germline V gene encodes CDR1 SGHRS and CDR2 YFSETQ. V gave up 5 bases and J gave up 0 bases, with 4 bases separating them. The CDR3 sequence is 12 residues long. The CDR3 region is CASRTSTDTQYF. In DNA form, the CDR3 reads TGCGCCAGCAGAACTAGCACAGATACGCAGTATTTT. The full variable domain, in which reference TRBV5-1 and TRBJ2-3 provide the parts outside the CDR3, is KAGVTQTPRYLIKTRGQQVTLSCSPISGHRSVSWYQQTPGQGLQFLFEYFSETQRNKGNFPGRFSGRQFSNSRSEMNVSTLELGDSALYLCASRTSTDTQYFGPGTRLTVL.

This clone was seen a few times. The chain joins TRBV7-8 to TRBJ1-1; 7 bases align to TRBD1. V shed 5 bases, J shed 0 bases, and the junction held 0 bases outside the gene matches. Germline CDR1 and CDR2: SGHVS and FQNEAQ. This CDR3 comprises 13 residues. DNA of the CDR3: TGTGCCAGCAGCACAGGGGTGAACACTGAAGCTTTCTTT. The encoded protein is CASSTGVNTEAFF. The variable domain in full, with the rest retrieved from reference TRBV7-8 and TRBJ1-1, is GAGVSQSPRYKVAKRGQDVALRCDPISGHVSLFWYQQALGQGPEFLTYFQNEAQLDKSGLPSDRFFAERPEGSVSTLKIQRTQQEDSAVYLCASSTGVNTEAFFGQGTRLTVV.

The chain employs TRBV2 and TRBJ1-1, with 7 positions matching TRBD1. Germline loops: CDR1 SNHLY, CDR2 FYNNEI. V dropped 6 bases and J dropped 6; count of bases not matched to a gene: 10. The CDR3 consists of 14 residues. CDR3 in DNA: TGTGCCAGCAGGGATTCGGTAGGGGGCCCTGAAGCTTTCTTT. It yields the protein CASRDSVGGPEAFF.

The V gene is TRBV30, the J gene TRBJ1-1; perhaps TRBD1 as D (6 bases). Germline loops: CDR1 GTSNPN, CDR2 SVGIG (reference sequence). Deletions cut 5 bases from V and 1 base from J, with 23 bases between. CDR3 length: 17 amino acids. CDR3 region: CAWRPWGQRGGNTEAFF. CDR3 DNA: TGTGCCTGGCGCCCATGGGGCCAGAGAGGGGGGAACACTGAAGCTTTCTTT.

This chain connects TRBV29-1 to TRBJ1-1; TRBD1 agrees at 8 bases. The CDR3 runs 13 residues. The germline CDR1 and CDR2 sequences are SQVTM and ANQGSEA. V was clipped by 4 bases and J by 4 bases; unmatched bases: 5. DNA of the CDR3: TGCAGCGTTGTGCAGGGGGCCGGCACTGAAGCTTTCTTT. It is translated as CSVVQGAGTEAFF.

This chain joins TRBV5-1 and TRBJ1-2; TRBD1 is a possible D gene (5 bases). Germline-derived CDR1 and CDR2 are SGHRS and YFSETQ. The CDR3 consists of 14 residues. V lost 7 bases, J lost 4 bases, and 17 bases lay in between. The CDR3 region has the DNA TGCGCCAGCGCCTCTCCCGGGACCGTCTATGGCTACACCTTC. It is translated as CASASPGTVYGYTF.

The gene calls are TRBV2 and TRBJ1-4; unclear D gene. This CDR3 is built from 14 residues. Germline V gene data show CDR1 as SNHLY and CDR2 as FYNNEI. Trimming took off 7 bases at V and 0 bases at J, with 9 bases between the two ends. CDR3 sequence: CASKTSSTNEKLFF. The CDR3 coding sequence is TGTGCCAGCAAAACCTCCTCAACTAATGAAAAACTGTTTTTT.

This clone has a handful of counts. The chain combines TRBV23-1 with TRBJ2-7, with D perhaps being TRBD1 or TRBD2 (5 bases each). TRBV23-1 is annotated as an ORF whose role is uncertain. CDR3 size: 18 residues. Trimming pared 2 bases from V and 2 bases from J, leaving 22 bases between. CDR3 protein: CASSQPRVWMGVPYEQYF. The CDR3 DNA sequence: TGCGCCAGCAGTCAACCCAGAGTATGGATGGGGGTTCCCTACGAGCAGTACTTC.

This clone was observed a few times. This chain links TRBV5-6 with TRBJ2-7, with a possible D match to TRBD2 (5 bases). The CDR3 contains 16 residues. Germline V CDR1 and CDR2: SGHDT, YYEEEE. V lost 4 bases to trimming and J lost 4 bases, with 21 bases between them. CDR3 bases: TGTGCCAGCAGCCGACCGATAAACAGCGGAAAATACGAGCAGTACTTC. Amino acids: CASSRPINSGKYEQYF.

This rearrangement joins TRBV30 to TRBJ2-2, with TRBD2 as a possible D gene (6 bases). CDR1 is GTSNPN, CDR2 SVGIG, per germline (reference sequence). Between the trimmed V and J ends, which lost 2 bases and 7 bases, there was a span of 8 bases. CDR3 size: 12 residues. The CDR3 loop is CAWSWGGGELFF. The CDR3 bases are TGTGCCTGGAGTTGGGGAGGCGGGGAGCTGTTTTTT. The full variable domain, in which reference TRBV30 and TRBJ2-2 provide the parts outside the CDR3, is SQTIHQWPATLVQPVGSPLSLECTVEGTSNPNLYWYRQAAGRGLQLLFYSVGIGQISSEVPQNLSASRPQDRQFILSSKKLLLSDSGFYLCAWSWGGGELFFGEGSRLTVL.

This clone was detected a few times. This chain connects TRBV27 to TRBJ2-1; TRBD1 matches at 11 bases. Germline-derived CDR1 and CDR2 are MNHEY and SMNVEV (reference sequence). The J segment lost 8 bases and the V segment lost 3 bases, leaving 3 bases of the junction unmatched. The CDR3 runs to 14 residues. This chain's CDR3 is CASSFRTGGHEQFF. In DNA, the CDR3 is TGTGCCAGCAGTTTTCGGACAGGGGGCCATGAGCAGTTCTTC.

The chain links TRBV7-9 to TRBJ1-1, with D unclear. The germline V gene encodes CDR1 SEHNR and CDR2 FQNEAQ (reference sequence). The V and J ends lost 0 bases and 6 bases respectively, with 8 bases between them. CDR3 length equals 13 residues. The CDR3: CASSLAGSSEAFF. The CDR3 bases are TGTGCCAGCAGCTTAGCGGGGTCCTCTGAAGCTTTCTTT.

The chain recombines TRBV30 with TRBJ2-1; D uncertain. The V gene lost 0 bases and the J gene lost 2 bases, with 5 bases spanning the gap. Looked up from germline, CDR1 is GTSNPN and CDR2 is SVGIG (reference sequence). There are 13 residues in the CDR3. The CDR3 DNA reads TGTGCCTGGAGTGTTATGGCCTACAATGAGCAGTTCTTC. It encodes CAWSVMAYNEQFF.

This clone was picked up a small number of times. The V call is TRBV4-2, the J call TRBJ2-7; 11 positions match TRBD2. Per the germline V gene, CDR1 is LGHNA and CDR2 is YNFKEQ. Trimming removed 0 bases from V and 2 bases from J; junction bases left unmatched: 3. The CDR3 has 16 residues. The CDR3, as DNA: TGTGCCAGCAGCCAAGATTTTAGCGGGGGGGCCTACGAGCAGTACTTC. It is translated as CASSQDFSGGAYEQYF.

This chain connects TRBV29-1 to TRBJ2-2; D ambiguous. The germline V gene encodes CDR1 SQVTM and CDR2 ANQGSEA. Deletions cut 7 bases from V and 1 base from J, with 10 bases between. The CDR3 contains 13 residues. In DNA form, the CDR3 reads TGCAGCGCCATGGTGTTGAACACCGGGGAGCTGTTTTTT. Translating gives CSAMVLNTGELFF.

This clone was found a few times. The CDR3 DNA sequence: TGTGCCTGGACGGACAGGACCCCCTACAATGAGCAGTTCTTC. This gives the protein CAWTDRTPYNEQFF. V usage is TRBV30 and J usage is TRBJ2-1, with 7 bases lining up with TRBD1. With 4 bases clipped from V and 2 bases from J, the junction kept 5 bases outside the gene matches. Per the germline V gene, CDR1 is GTSNPN and CDR2 is SVGIG (reference sequence). This CDR3 contains 14 residues. Drawing the rest from reference TRBV30 and TRBJ2-1, the complete variable domain is SQTIHQWPATLVQPVGSPLSLECTVEGTSNPNLYWYRQAAGRGLQLLFYSVGIGQISSEVPQNLSASRPQDRQFILSSKKLLLSDSGFYLCAWTDRTPYNEQFFGPGTRLTVL.

This chain uses TRBV7-2 with TRBJ2-1; a weak D match, TRBD2 (6 bases). V lost 1 base and J 8 bases, leaving 12 bases between the germline ends. This CDR3 spans 14 amino acids. Per the germline V gene, CDR1 is SGHTA and CDR2 is FQGNSA. CDR3 protein: CASSLGLGQYEQFF. DNA for the CDR3: TGTGCCAGCAGCTTAGGACTAGGTCAGTATGAGCAGTTCTTC.

The chain uses TRBV30 and TRBJ2-5; 10 nucleotides match TRBD1. With the DNA end fitting TRBJ2-7 better, the J assignment may be wrong. The germline CDR1 and CDR2 sequences are GTSNPN and SVGIG (reference sequence). The length of the CDR3 is 12 residues. CDR3 DNA: TGTGCCTGGGACAGGGGGCCGGACGAGCAGTACTTC. Its translation: CAWDRGPDEQYF.

V gene TRBV14 combines with J gene TRBJ1-1; the D is unclear. The CDR3 covers 13 residues. V was cut by 4 bases and J by 4 bases, with 10 bases left in between. The germline gives CDR1 SGHDN, CDR2 FVKESK. CDR3 sequence: CASSPGLLTEAFF. The CDR3 DNA reads as TGTGCCAGCAGCCCAGGACTCCTCACTGAAGCTTTCTTT. Full variable domain (outside the CDR3, taken from reference TRBV14 and TRBJ1-1): EAGVTQFPSHSVIEKGQTVTLRCDPISGHDNLYWYRRVMGKEIKFLLHFVKESKQDESGMPNNRFLAERTGGTYSTLKVQPAELEDSGVYFCASSPGLLTEAFFGQGTRLTVV.

This chain connects TRBV29-1 to TRBJ1-2, with D possibly matching TRBD1 (6 bases). Germline CDR1 is SQVTM and CDR2 is ANQGSEA. The CDR3 is made up of 12 amino acids. V lost 5 bases and J 4 bases, leaving 11 bases between the germline ends. CDR3 sequence: CSVNRVAYGYTF. In DNA form, the CDR3 reads TGCAGCGTTAACAGGGTGGCCTATGGCTACACCTTC.

This clone has at least ten counts. J is TRBJ1-1 and V is TRBV4-1; unclear D gene. The CDR3 is 14 residues long. V shed 0 bases and J shed 1 base, with 6 bases lying between them. CDR1 MGHRA and CDR2 YSYEKL come from the germline V gene. CDR3 sequence: CASSQDQGNTEAFF. CDR3 sequence (DNA): TGCGCCAGCAGCCAAGATCAAGGGAACACTGAAGCTTTCTTT.

The chain is built from TRBV27 and TRBJ2-7, with D possibly being TRBD1 (5 bases). V shed 4 bases and J shed 0 bases, with 10 bases lying between them. CDR3 length: 14 residues. CDR1 and CDR2 (germline): MNHEY, SMNVEV (reference sequence). CDR3 nucleotides: TGTGCCAGCAGTTCTCCAGGGTCCTCCTACGAGCAGTACTTC. Translating gives CASSSPGSSYEQYF.

The rearrangement joins TRBV6-5 to TRBJ1-5; a weak D match, TRBD1 (6 bases). Trimming shortened V by 2 bases and J by 5 bases, and 13 bases separated the two germline ends. The CDR3 contains 15 residues. The V gene's germline CDR1 is MNHEY and CDR2 SVGAGI. CDR3 coding DNA: TGTGCCAGCAGTTACCTCCGAGGGGGAGATCAGCCCCAGCATTTT. Encoded protein: CASSYLRGGDQPQHF.

This clone was seen more than once but under ten times. The rearrangement links TRBV7-8 to TRBJ1-1, with a possible D match to TRBD1 (5 bases). Germline V gives CDR1 SGHVS, CDR2 FQNEAQ. Trimming stripped 1 base from V and 1 base from J, with 7 bases between. The CDR3 is 14 amino acids. The CDR3 loop reads CASSLGRGNTEAFF. CDR3 DNA: TGTGCCAGCAGCTTAGGTAGGGGGAACACTGAAGCTTTCTTT.

The rearrangement links TRBV6-5 to TRBJ2-3; the match to TRBD2 covers 8 bases. V trimming: 6 bases; J trimming: 1 base; junction bases outside the gene matches: 6. CDR3 length: 15 residues. Germline CDR1 and CDR2: MNHEY and SVGAGI. CDR3 DNA sequence: TGTGCCAGCAGCCTCAGCGGGGGCCGCACAGATACGCAGTATTTT. Translated: CASSLSGGRTDTQYF.